This TCR beta chain was identified during a study of blood T cells in healthy people across ages. Broader study findings: Researchers deemed the diversity estimates from one million T cells underestimates. The study found more naive CD4+ cells and higher diversity in long-lived than aged donors.

Next came a second PCR, run for about 7 to 11 cycles, which used a sample-barcoded 5' primer along with a J-beta primer mix. One entry per CDR3 protein, called by TCRdb with MiXCR from the 5' RACE reads. The table lists approximately 800,000 distinct CDR3 sequences, just over 55% of them singletons. As concerns this clonotype: Its antigen is currently unknown.

The ends were cut back, 2 bases at V and 1 base at J, with 14 bases in the middle. Germline-derived CDR1 and CDR2 are SNHLY and FYNNEI. The CDR3 is made up of 16 amino acids. Researchers report isolating at least 7 million PBMCs per sample. This TCR came from a man aged 35 to 55 in good health. V is TRBV2 and J is TRBJ1-2, with a tentative D call TRBD1 (6 bases). Source material: blood. CDR3 loop: CASSESGVGVNYGYTF. DNA for the CDR3: TGTGCCAGCAGTGAATCAGGGGTGGGTGTTAACTATGGCTACACCTTC.